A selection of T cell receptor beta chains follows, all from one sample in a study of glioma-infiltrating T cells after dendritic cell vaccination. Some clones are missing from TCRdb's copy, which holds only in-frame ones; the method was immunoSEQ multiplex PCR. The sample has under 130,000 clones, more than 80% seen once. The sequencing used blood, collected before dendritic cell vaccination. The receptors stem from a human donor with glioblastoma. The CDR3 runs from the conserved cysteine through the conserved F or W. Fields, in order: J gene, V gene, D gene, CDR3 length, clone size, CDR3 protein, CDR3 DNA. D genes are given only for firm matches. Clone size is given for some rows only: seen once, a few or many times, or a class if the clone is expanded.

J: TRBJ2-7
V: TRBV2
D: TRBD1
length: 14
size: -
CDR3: CASRPDRGGYEQYF
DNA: TGTGCCAGCAGACCGGACAGGGGAGGCTACGAGCAGTACTTC

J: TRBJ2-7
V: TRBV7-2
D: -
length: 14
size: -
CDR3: CASSLPTGSYEQYF
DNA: TGTGCCAGCAGCCTCCCGACAGGCTCCTACGAGCAGTACTTC

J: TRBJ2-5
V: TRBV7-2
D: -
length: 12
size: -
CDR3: CASSFLRETQYF
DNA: TGTGCCAGCAGCTTTCTCCGTGAGACCCAGTACTTC

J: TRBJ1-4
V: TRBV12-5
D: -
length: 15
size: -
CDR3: CASGRWPDSNEKLFF
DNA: TGTGCTAGTGGTCGTTGGCCGGACAGTAATGAAAAACTGTTTTTT

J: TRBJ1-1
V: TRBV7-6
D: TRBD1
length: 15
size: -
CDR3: CASSGDRLKNTEAFF
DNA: TGTGCCAGCAGCGGGGACAGACTAAAGAACACTGAAGCTTTCTTT

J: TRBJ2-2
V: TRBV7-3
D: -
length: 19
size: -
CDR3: CASSLIGGRPHIATGELFF
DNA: TGTGCCAGCAGCCTGATCGGGGGGCGACCCCACATAGCAACCGGGGAGCTGTTTTTT

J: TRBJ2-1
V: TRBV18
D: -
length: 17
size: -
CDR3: CASSPPMTGNSYNEQFF
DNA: TGTGCCAGCTCACCACCCATGACAGGAAACTCCTACAATGAGCAGTTCTTC

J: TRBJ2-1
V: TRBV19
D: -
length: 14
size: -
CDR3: CASSTGYMANEQFF
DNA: TGTGCCAGTAGTACAGGGTATATGGCCAATGAGCAGTTCTTC

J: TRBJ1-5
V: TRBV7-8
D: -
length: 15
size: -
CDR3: CASSLGSRNNQPQHF
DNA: TGTGCCAGCAGCTTAGGTTCCAGGAATAATCAGCCCCAGCATTTT

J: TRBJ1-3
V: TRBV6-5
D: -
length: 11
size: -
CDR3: CASSTRESIYF
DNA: TGTGCCAGCAGTACCCGGGAATCCATATATTTT

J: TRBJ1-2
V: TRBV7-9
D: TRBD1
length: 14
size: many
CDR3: CASSFGQGRYGYTF
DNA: TGTGCCAGCAGCTTTGGACAGGGTCGCTATGGCTACACCTTC

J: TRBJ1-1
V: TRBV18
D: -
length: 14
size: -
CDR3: CASSRGTGTTEAFF
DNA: TGTGCCAGCTCACGGGGTACAGGGACCACTGAAGCTTTCTTT

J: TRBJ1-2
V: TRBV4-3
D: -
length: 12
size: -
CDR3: CASSRGLRGYTF
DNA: TGCGCCAGCAGCCGGGGGCTGAGGGGCTACACCTTC

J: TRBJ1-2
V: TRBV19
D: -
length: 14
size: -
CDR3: CASQRSAANYGYTF
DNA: TGTGCCAGCCAGAGGTCGGCAGCTAACTATGGCTACACCTTC

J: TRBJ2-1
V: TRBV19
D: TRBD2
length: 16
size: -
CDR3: CASKGLAASSYNEQFF
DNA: TGTGCCAGTAAGGGACTAGCGGCAAGCTCCTACAATGAGCAGTTCTTC

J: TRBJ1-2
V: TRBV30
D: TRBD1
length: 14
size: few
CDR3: CAWSTGNRGAGYTF
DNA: TGTGCCTGGAGTACGGGGAACAGGGGAGCCGGCTACACCTTC

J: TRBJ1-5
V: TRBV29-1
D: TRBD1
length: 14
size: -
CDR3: CSVSGDRGLQPQHF
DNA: TGCAGCGTATCCGGGGACAGGGGGCTTCAGCCCCAGCATTTT

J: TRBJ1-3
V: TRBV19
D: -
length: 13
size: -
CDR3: CASSVASGNTIYF
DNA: TGTGCCAGTAGTGTGGCCTCTGGAAACACCATATATTTT

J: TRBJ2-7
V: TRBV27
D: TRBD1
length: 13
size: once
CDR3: CASSSGTGSEQYF
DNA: TGTGCCAGCAGTTCGGGGACAGGGAGCGAGCAGTACTTC

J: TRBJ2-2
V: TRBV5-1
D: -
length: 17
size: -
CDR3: CASSAGIAGDLTGELFF
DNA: TGCGCCAGCAGCGCGGGCATTGCGGGCGACCTTACCGGGGAGCTGTTTTTT

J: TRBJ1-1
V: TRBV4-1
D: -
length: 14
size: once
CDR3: CASSPATENTEAFF
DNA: TGCGCCAGCAGCCCAGCGACAGAGAACACTGAAGCTTTCTTT

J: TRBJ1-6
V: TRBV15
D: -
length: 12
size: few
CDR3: CATRLSNSPLHF
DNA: TGTGCCACACGACTCTCGAATTCACCCCTCCACTTT

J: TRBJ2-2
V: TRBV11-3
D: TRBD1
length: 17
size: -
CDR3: CASSLGRWDRGTGELFF
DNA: TGTGCCAGCAGCTTAGGGCGTTGGGACAGGGGCACCGGGGAGCTGTTTTTT

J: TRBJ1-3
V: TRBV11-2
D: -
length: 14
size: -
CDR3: CASSPDFSGNTIYF
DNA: TGTGCCAGCAGCCCAGACTTCTCTGGAAACACCATATATTTT

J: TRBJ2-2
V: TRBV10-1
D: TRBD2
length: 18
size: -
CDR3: CASGDLTGGYVNTGELFF
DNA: TGCGCCAGCGGGGACCTAACGGGGGGATACGTAAACACCGGGGAGCTGTTTTTT

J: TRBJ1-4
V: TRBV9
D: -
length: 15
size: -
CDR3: CASSVAGSVYEKLFF
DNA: TGTGCCAGCAGCGTAGCTGGCAGCGTATATGAAAAACTGTTTTTT

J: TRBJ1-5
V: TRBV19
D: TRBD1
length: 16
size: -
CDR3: CASSIGLGDRQQPQHF
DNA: TGTGCCAGTAGTATAGGTTTAGGGGACAGGCAACAGCCCCAGCATTTT

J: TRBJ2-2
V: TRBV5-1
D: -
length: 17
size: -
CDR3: CASSKGLFEMNTGELFF
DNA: TGCGCCAGCAGCAAGGGACTTTTTGAGATGAACACCGGGGAGCTGTTTTTT

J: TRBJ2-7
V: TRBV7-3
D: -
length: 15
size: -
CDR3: CASSSLPGTSYEQYF
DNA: TGTGCCAGCAGCTCCCTCCCGGGGACATCCTACGAGCAGTACTTC

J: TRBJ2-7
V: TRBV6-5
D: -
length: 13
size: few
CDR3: CASSARGVYEQYF
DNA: TGTGCCAGCAGTGCCAGGGGAGTCTACGAGCAGTACTTC